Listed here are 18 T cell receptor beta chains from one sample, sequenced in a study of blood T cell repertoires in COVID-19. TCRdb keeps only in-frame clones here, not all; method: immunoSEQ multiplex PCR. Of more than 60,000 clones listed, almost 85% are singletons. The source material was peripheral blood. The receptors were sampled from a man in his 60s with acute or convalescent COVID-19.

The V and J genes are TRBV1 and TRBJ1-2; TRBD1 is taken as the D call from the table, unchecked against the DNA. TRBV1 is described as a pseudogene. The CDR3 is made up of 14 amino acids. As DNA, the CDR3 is TGCACCAGCAGCCAAAAGGGGTTAGCATATGGCTACACCTTC. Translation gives CTSSQKGLAYGYTF.

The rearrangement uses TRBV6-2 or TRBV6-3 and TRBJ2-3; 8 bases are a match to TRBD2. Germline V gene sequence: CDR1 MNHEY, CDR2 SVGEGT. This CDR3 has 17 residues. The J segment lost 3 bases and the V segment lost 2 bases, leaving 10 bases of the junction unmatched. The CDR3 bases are TGTGCCAGCAGTTACGAGTTAGGGACTAGGAGTACAGATACGCAGTATTTT. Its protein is CASSYELGTRSTDTQYF.

DNA for the CDR3: TGTGCCAGCAGCTTCATTGCCCAGCGGAGCCTCAATGAGCAGTTCTTC. Protein: CASSFIAQRSLNEQFF. V gene TRBV5-5 combines with J gene TRBJ2-1, with D possibly matching TRBD2 (5 bases). This CDR3 has 16 residues. V lost 2 bases, J lost 6 bases, and 18 bases lay in between. The germline V gene has CDR1 SGHKS and CDR2 YYEKEE (reference sequence). Supplemented by reference TRBV5-5 and TRBJ2-1, the full variable domain reads DAGVTQSPTHLIKTRGQQVTLRCSPISGHKSVSWYQQVLGQGPQFIFQYYEKEERGRGNFPDRFSARQFPNYSSELNVNALLLGDSALYLCASSFIAQRSLNEQFFGPGTRLTVL.

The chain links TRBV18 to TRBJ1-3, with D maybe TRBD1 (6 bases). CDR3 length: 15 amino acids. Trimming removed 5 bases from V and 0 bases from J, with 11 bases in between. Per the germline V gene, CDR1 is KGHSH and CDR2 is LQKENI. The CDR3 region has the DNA TGTGCCAGCTCATCGTTACAGGGCTCTGGAAACACCATATATTTT. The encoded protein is CASSSLQGSGNTIYF.

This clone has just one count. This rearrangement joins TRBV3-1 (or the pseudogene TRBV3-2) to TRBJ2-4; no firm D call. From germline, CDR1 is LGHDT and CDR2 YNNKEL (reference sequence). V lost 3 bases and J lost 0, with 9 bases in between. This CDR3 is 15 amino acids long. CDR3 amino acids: CASSQAGLAKNIQYF. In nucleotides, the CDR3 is TGTGCCAGCAGCCAGGCAGGTCTAGCCAAAAACATTCAGTACTTC.

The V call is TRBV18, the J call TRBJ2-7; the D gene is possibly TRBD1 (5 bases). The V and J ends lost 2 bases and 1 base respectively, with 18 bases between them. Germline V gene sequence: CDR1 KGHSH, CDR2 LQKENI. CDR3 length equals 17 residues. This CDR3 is CASSPNPWQGFSYEQYF. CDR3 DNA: TGTGCCAGCTCACCAAATCCCTGGCAGGGATTTTCCTACGAGCAGTACTTC. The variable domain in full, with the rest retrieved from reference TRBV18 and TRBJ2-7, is NAGVMQNPRHLVRRRGQEARLRCSPMKGHSHVYWYRQLPEEGLKFMVYLQKENIIDESGMPKERFSAEFPKEGPSILRIQQVVRGDSAAYFCASSPNPWQGFSYEQYFGPGTRLTVT.

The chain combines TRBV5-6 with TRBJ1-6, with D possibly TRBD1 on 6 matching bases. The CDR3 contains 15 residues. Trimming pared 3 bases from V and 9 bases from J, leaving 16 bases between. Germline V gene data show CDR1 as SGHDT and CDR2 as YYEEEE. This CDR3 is CASSYSDSWASPLHF. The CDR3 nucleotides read TGTGCCAGCAGCTATTCGGACAGTTGGGCTTCACCCCTCCACTTT.

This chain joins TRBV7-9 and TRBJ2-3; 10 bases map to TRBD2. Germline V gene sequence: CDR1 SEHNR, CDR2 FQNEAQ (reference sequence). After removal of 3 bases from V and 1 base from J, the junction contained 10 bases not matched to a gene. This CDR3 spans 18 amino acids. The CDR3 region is CASSFGLAGVGGTDTQYF. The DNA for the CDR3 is TGTGCCAGCAGCTTTGGGCTAGCGGGAGTGGGGGGCACAGATACGCAGTATTTT.

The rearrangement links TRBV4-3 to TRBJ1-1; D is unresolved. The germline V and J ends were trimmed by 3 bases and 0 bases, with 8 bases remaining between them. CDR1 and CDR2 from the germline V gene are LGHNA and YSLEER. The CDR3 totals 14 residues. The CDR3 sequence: CASSHQSLNTEAFF. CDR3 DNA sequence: TGCGCCAGCAGCCACCAGTCTTTGAACACTGAAGCTTTCTTT.

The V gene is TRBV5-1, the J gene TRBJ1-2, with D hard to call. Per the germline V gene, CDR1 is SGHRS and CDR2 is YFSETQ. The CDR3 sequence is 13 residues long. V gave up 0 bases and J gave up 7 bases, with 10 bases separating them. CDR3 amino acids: CASSLAAGFGYTF. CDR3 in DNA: TGCGCCAGCAGCTTGGCCGCGGGCTTTGGCTACACCTTC.

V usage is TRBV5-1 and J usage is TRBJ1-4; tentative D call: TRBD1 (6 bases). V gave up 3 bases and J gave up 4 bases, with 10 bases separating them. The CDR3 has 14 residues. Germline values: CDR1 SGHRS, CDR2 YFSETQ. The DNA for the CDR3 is TGCGCCAGCAGCTCGTCGGACAGTAATGAAAAACTGTTTTTT. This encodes CASSSSDSNEKLFF.

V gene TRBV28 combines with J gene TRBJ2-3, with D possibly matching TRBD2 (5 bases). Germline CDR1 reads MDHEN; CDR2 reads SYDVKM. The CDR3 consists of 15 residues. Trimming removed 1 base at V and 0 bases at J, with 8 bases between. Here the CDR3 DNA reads TGTGCCAGCAGTTTATTTGGCGGGAGCACAGATACGCAGTATTTT. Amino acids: CASSLFGGSTDTQYF.

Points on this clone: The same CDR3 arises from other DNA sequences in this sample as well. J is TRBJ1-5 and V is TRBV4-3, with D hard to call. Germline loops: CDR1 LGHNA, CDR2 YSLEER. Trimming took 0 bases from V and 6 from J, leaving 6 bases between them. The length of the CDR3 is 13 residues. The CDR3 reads CASSQDRGQPQHF. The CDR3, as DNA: TGCGCCAGCAGCCAAGATAGAGGTCAGCCCCAGCATTTT.

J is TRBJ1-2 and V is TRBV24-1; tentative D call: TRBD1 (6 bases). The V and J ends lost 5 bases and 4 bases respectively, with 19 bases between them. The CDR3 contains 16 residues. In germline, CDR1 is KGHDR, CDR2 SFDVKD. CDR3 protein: CATSGAGDQVFYGYTF. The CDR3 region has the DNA TGTGCCACCAGTGGGGCAGGGGACCAGGTCTTCTATGGCTACACCTTC.

Here the CDR3 reads CASSSTGTSNGYTF. CDR3 nucleotides: TGTGCCAGCAGTTCCACCGGGACATCGAATGGCTACACCTTC. The chain couples TRBV7-2 to TRBJ1-2; a possible D gene is TRBD1 (6 bases). V lost 6 bases and J 6 bases, leaving 17 bases between the germline ends. The CDR3 length is 14 residues. Germline loops: CDR1 SGHTA, CDR2 FQGNSA.

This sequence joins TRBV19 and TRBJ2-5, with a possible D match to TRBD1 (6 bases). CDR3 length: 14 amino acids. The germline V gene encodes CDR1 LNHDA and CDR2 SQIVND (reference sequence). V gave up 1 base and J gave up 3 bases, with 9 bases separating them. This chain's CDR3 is CASSIGQVEETQYF. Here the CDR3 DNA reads TGTGCCAGTAGTATAGGACAGGTAGAAGAGACCCAGTACTTC. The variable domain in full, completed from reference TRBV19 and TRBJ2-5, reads DGGITQSPKYLFRKEGQNVTLSCEQNLNHDAMYWYRQDPGQGLRLIYYSQIVNDFQKGDIAEGYSVSREKKESFPLTVTSAQKNPTAFYLCASSIGQVEETQYFGPGTRLLVL.

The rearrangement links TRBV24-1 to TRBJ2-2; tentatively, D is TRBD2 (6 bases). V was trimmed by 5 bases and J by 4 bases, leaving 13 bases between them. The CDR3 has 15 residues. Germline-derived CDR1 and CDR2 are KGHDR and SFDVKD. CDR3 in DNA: TGTGCCACCAGTGGCGTGGGACTGCCCACCGGGGAGCTGTTTTTT. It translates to CATSGVGLPTGELFF.

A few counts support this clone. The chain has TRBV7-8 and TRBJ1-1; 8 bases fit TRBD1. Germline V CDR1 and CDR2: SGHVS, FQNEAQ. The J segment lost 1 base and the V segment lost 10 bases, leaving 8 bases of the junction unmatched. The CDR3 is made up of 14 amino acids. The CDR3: CATRTGIENTEAFF. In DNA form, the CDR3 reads TGTGCCACGCGGACAGGGATTGAGAACACTGAAGCTTTCTTT.